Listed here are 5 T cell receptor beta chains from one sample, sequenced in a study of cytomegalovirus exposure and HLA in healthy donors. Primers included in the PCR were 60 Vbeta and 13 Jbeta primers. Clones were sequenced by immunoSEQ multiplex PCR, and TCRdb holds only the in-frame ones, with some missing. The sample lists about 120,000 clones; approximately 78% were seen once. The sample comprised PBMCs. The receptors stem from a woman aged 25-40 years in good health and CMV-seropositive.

The CDR3 DNA reads TGTGCCAGCGGGGCATACTCTGGAAACACCATATATTTT. Its protein is CASGAYSGNTIYF. This chain joins TRBV9 and TRBJ1-3, with D possibly TRBD1 on 5 matching bases. The CDR3 totals 13 residues. V lost 7 bases and J lost 0, with 8 bases in between. CDR1 and CDR2 from the germline V gene are SGDLS and YYNGEE.

For the CDR3, the DNA is TGTGCCAGCAGCCTTCTAGCGGGGGGTGCGACCCAGTACTTC. This encodes CASSLLAGGATQYF. The chain recombines TRBV28 with TRBJ2-5; TRBD2 agrees at 11 bases. This CDR3 has 14 amino acids. From germline, CDR1 is MDHEN and CDR2 SYDVKM. The V gene end was trimmed by 6 bases and the J gene end by 7 bases; junction bases not matched to a gene: 7.

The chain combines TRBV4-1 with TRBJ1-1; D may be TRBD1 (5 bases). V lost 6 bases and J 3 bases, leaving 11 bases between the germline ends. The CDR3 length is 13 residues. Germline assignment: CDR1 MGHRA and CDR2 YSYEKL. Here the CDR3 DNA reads TGCGCCAGCAGGCTGGGGCCAGACACTGAAGCTTTCTTT. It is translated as CASRLGPDTEAFF.

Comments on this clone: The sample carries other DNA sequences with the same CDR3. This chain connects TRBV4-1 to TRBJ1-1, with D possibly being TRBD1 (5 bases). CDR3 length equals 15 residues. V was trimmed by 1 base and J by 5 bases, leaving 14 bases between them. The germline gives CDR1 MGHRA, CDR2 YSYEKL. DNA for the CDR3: TGCGCCAGCAGCCAAGTGGGGGGTGGAGGGACTGAAGCTTTCTTT. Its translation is CASSQVGGGGTEAFF.

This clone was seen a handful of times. The CDR3 nucleotides read TGTGCCAGTAGCCCCCTTAGGAACACTGAAGCTTTCTTT. Its protein product is CASSPLRNTEAFF. The chain is built from TRBV19 and TRBJ1-1; D is undetermined. The CDR3 covers 13 residues. The ends were cut back, 6 bases at V and 1 base at J, with 9 bases in the middle. Germline lookup yields CDR1 LNHDA and CDR2 SQIVND (reference sequence).